These 9 T cell receptor beta chains came from one sample sequenced in a study of T cell responses to AZD1222 COVID-19 vaccine. Assay used: immunoSEQ multiplex PCR; TCRdb lists only in-frame clones, some missing. The sample includes approximately 130,000 clones, 85% of them seen just once. The sequenced sample was peripheral blood, obtained 28 days after the second dose of the MenACWY control vaccine. All receptors derive from an adult who received the MenACWY meningococcal vaccine as a control.

Here the CDR3 DNA reads TGTGCCAGTAGTCCATTGGCCAGGGTCGGCTATGGCTACACCTTC. Translation: CASSPLARVGYGYTF. This chain joins TRBV19 and TRBJ1-2, with a tentative D call TRBD1 (5 bases). Germline CDR1 LNHDA, CDR2 SQIVND (reference sequence). The germline V and J ends were trimmed by 5 bases and 4 bases, with 17 bases remaining between them. This CDR3 is built from 15 residues.

In its sample, this clone was seen once. The chain employs TRBV5-1 and TRBJ2-2; the D gene could be TRBD1 or TRBD2 (5 bases each). The CDR3 covers 16 residues. The germline V gene has CDR1 SGHRS and CDR2 YFSETQ. Trimming shortened V by 4 bases and J by 6 bases, and 19 bases separated the two germline ends. As DNA, the CDR3 is TGCGCCAGCAGCCCCAGGGACCGCGCCGGGGCCGGGGAGCTGTTTTTT. It encodes CASSPRDRAGAGELFF.

The chain recombines TRBV3-1 (or the pseudogene TRBV3-2) with TRBJ1-5, with no clear D. Germline lookup yields CDR1 LGHDT and CDR2 YNNKEL (reference sequence). Trimming removed 6 bases from V and 2 bases from J, with 17 bases in between. This CDR3 contains 16 residues. CDR3 bases: TGTGCCAGCAGACTCGATAATCAAGTTTGCAATCAGCCCCAGCATTTT. Residues: CASRLDNQVCNQPQHF.

This clone came up once. The chain's CDR3 is CASRMGTEAFF. CDR3 bases: TGTGCCAGTAGGATGGGGACTGAAGCTTTCTTT. The chain carries TRBV19 and TRBJ1-1; no clear D gene. The ends were cut back, 6 bases at V and 5 bases at J, with 7 bases in the middle. Germline V CDR1 and CDR2: LNHDA, SQIVND (reference sequence). CDR3 length: 11 amino acids.

This chain joins TRBV13 and TRBJ1-6; weak D call: TRBD1 (5 bases). V lost 1 base and J 9 bases, leaving 10 bases between the germline ends. Germline V gives CDR1 PRHDT, CDR2 FYEKMQ (reference sequence). The CDR3 length is 14 residues. The CDR3 DNA reads TGTGCCAGCAGCTTAGAAGGGGCCAGTTCACCCCTCCACTTT. This gives the protein CASSLEGASSPLHF.

The chain couples TRBV2 to TRBJ2-1; 8 bases agree with TRBD2. Trimming removed 7 bases from V and 0 bases from J; junction bases left unmatched: 5. Germline V gene data show CDR1 as SNHLY and CDR2 as FYNNEI. The CDR3 spans 15 residues. The CDR3: CASTPGLGSYNEQFF. CDR3 nucleotide sequence: TGTGCCAGCACCCCGGGACTAGGCTCCTACAATGAGCAGTTCTTC.

The rearrangement links TRBV6-6 to TRBJ2-7; 8 bases map to TRBD1. The junction had 9 bases not matched to a gene; V was cut back by 6 bases and J by 5 bases. The CDR3 runs to 14 residues. Germline loops: CDR1 MNHNY, CDR2 SVGAGI (reference sequence). The CDR3 region is CASSKTRTGNEQYF. CDR3 nucleotide sequence: TGTGCCAGCAGCAAGACGCGGACAGGGAACGAGCAGTACTTC.

The rearrangement joins TRBV6-5 to TRBJ1-5, with TRBD1 matching over 8 bases. Germline V CDR1 and CDR2: MNHEY, SVGAGI. The CDR3 extends over 15 amino acids. The ends lost 6 bases at V and 8 bases at J; junction bases unmatched: 12. CDR3 protein: CASRRKAGGGEPQHF. In nucleotides, the CDR3 is TGTGCCAGCAGGAGGAAGGCAGGGGGCGGGGAGCCCCAGCATTTT.

The chain combines TRBV14 with TRBJ1-1; the D gene is possibly TRBD1 (5 bases). CDR1 is SGHDN and CDR2 is FVKESK in the germline V gene. Between the trimmed V and J ends, which lost 7 bases and 4 bases, there was a span of 10 bases. The CDR3 length is 12 residues. The CDR3 DNA follows: TGTGCCAGCACAGGGTATAGCACTGAAGCTTTCTTT. It specifies CASTGYSTEAFF.